This entry lists 22 T cell receptor beta chains sequenced from one sample in a study of cytomegalovirus exposure and HLA in healthy donors. It was with 60 Vbeta and 13 Jbeta primers that the PCR ran. Repertoires were generated with immunoSEQ multiplex PCR, while TCRdb's copy carries only in-frame clones and drops some. This table has approximately 150,000 clones, 65% to 80% appearing once. The sequenced sample was PBMCs. These receptor sequences come from a man aged 40-55 years in good health and CMV-seropositive.

The chain combines TRBV5-4 with TRBJ2-1, with 15 nucleotides matching TRBD2. CDR1 SGHNT and CDR2 YYREEE come from the germline V gene (reference sequence). The CDR3 extends over 15 amino acids. Trimming took 6 bases from V and 7 from J; bases not matched to a gene: 5. The CDR3 DNA is TGTGCCAGCACGGATGGACTAGCGGGAGGGAATGAGCAGTTCTTC. Its protein is CASTDGLAGGNEQFF.

The J gene is TRBJ1-4, the V gene TRBV5-1, with 9 nucleotides matching TRBD1. This CDR3 is built from 15 residues. Germline CDR1 SGHRS, CDR2 YFSETQ. V gave up 0 bases and J gave up 8 bases; unmatched junction bases: 5. CDR3 DNA: TGCGCCAGCAGCTTGGAAGGGACAGGGTCCGAAAAACTGTTTTTT. Its protein product is CASSLEGTGSEKLFF. Combining the CDR3 with reference TRBV5-1 and TRBJ1-4 gives the whole variable domain KAGVTQTPRYLIKTRGQQVTLSCSPISGHRSVSWYQQTPGQGLQFLFEYFSETQRNKGNFPGRFSGRQFSNSRSEMNVSTLELGDSALYLCASSLEGTGSEKLFFGSGTQLSVL.

This clone turned up a few times. The chain combines TRBV11-1 with TRBJ2-1, with 8 bases identical to TRBD2. The J segment lost 7 bases and the V segment lost 5 bases, leaving 19 bases of the junction unmatched. Germline V gene lookup returns CDR1 SGHAT and CDR2 FQDESV (reference sequence). The CDR3 sequence is 18 residues long. The CDR3 region has the DNA TGTGCCAGCAGCCCCCGCTTTAGGGTAGCGGGAAGGAAAAATGAGCAGTTCTTC. This gives the protein CASSPRFRVAGRKNEQFF.

V usage is TRBV28 and J usage is TRBJ2-2, with 9 nucleotides matching TRBD1. Trimming at V came to 5 bases and at J to 6 bases, leaving 13 bases not matched to a gene. CDR3 size: 17 residues. Germline V gene sequence: CDR1 MDHEN, CDR2 SYDVKM. The DNA for the CDR3 is TGTGCCAGCAGTCGACAGGGGGTGGCTCCATTGGCCGGGGAGCTGTTTTTT. Protein product: CASSRQGVAPLAGELFF.

In its sample, this clone was seen a few times. This sequence joins TRBV5-1 and TRBJ2-7, with D unresolved. Germline V CDR1 and CDR2: SGHRS, YFSETQ. Trimming pared 0 bases from V and 5 bases from J, leaving 24 bases between. The CDR3 is 18 residues long. The CDR3 nucleotides read TGCGCCAGCAGCTTGGGGTTGCTCCCGAATGAGATATCCCACGAGCAGTACTTC. Translating gives CASSLGLLPNEISHEQYF.

V usage is TRBV7-6 and J usage is TRBJ2-7; TRBD1 matches at 8 bases. Germline V gene sequence: CDR1 SGHVS, CDR2 FNYEAQ. V trimming: 0 bases; J trimming: 2 bases; junction bases outside the gene matches: 3. The CDR3 spans 15 residues. The CDR3 region is CASSLAPGQAYEQYF. Here the CDR3 DNA reads TGTGCCAGCAGCTTAGCCCCGGGACAGGCCTACGAGCAGTACTTC.

The chain combines TRBV6-5 with TRBJ2-4; 13 positions agree with TRBD2. V lost 6 bases, J lost 5 bases, and 4 bases stayed unmatched. Germline CDR1 MNHEY, CDR2 SVGAGI. This CDR3 has 15 residues. Here the CDR3 DNA reads TGTGCCAGCAGCCGGACTAGCGGGAGCGAAAACATTCAGTACTTC. Its protein product is CASSRTSGSENIQYF.

V and J are TRBV5-6 and TRBJ1-3; D is perhaps TRBD1 (6 bases). CDR3 length: 15 residues. Trimming took off 1 base at V and 2 bases at J, with 10 bases between the two ends. CDR1 SGHDT and CDR2 YYEEEE come from the germline V gene. CDR3 sequence: CASSLQQGTGNTIYF. The DNA of the CDR3 is TGTGCCAGCAGCTTGCAGCAGGGGACTGGAAACACCATATATTTT.

The chain recombines TRBV29-1 with TRBJ2-2, with TRBD1 matching over 10 bases. V was clipped by 4 bases and J by 3 bases; unmatched bases: 5. The CDR3 runs 15 residues. CDR1 is SQVTM, CDR2 ANQGSEA, per germline. The DNA for the CDR3 is TGCAGCGTTGCCGGGACAGGGGTCTACACCGGGGAGCTGTTTTTT. Translated: CSVAGTGVYTGELFF.

The chain couples TRBV7-3 to TRBJ2-7, with a weak D call TRBD2 (6 bases). Trimming left V 2 bases short and J 4 bases short, with 15 bases between. The CDR3 loop spans 15 amino acids. Germline values: CDR1 SGHTA, CDR2 FQGTGA. The CDR3 coding sequence is TGTGCCAGCAGCTTATCGGGTGGAGGGCATTACGAGCAGTACTTC. It codes for CASSLSGGGHYEQYF.

The chain combines TRBV5-1 with TRBJ2-3, with a tentative D call TRBD1 (6 bases). Trimming stripped 0 bases from V and 1 base from J, with 12 bases between. The CDR3 is 16 residues long. The V gene's germline CDR1 is SGHRS and CDR2 YFSETQ. The DNA of the CDR3 is TGCGCCAGCAGCTTGGATAGCAGGGGCGGCACAGATACGCAGTATTTT. Amino acids: CASSLDSRGGTDTQYF.

The gene calls are TRBV30 and TRBJ2-1; 8 positions agree with TRBD1. This CDR3 region has 13 residues. Germline-derived CDR1 and CDR2 are GTSNPN and SVGIG (reference sequence). Trimming took 7 bases from V and 3 from J; bases not matched to a gene: 5. This chain's CDR3 is CALGQAFYNEQFF. The CDR3 DNA is TGTGCCTTGGGACAGGCCTTCTACAATGAGCAGTTCTTC. Full variable domain (rest looked up from reference TRBV30 and TRBJ2-1): SQTIHQWPATLVQPVGSPLSLECTVEGTSNPNLYWYRQAAGRGLQLLFYSVGIGQISSEVPQNLSASRPQDRQFILSSKKLLLSDSGFYLCALGQAFYNEQFFGPGTRLTVL.

The chain uses TRBV4-3 and TRBJ2-3, with D possibly matching TRBD2 (5 bases). Germline V CDR1 and CDR2: LGHNA, YSLEER. V lost 2 bases, J lost 3 bases, and 12 bases lay in between. This CDR3 contains 15 residues. The DNA for the CDR3 is TGCGCCAGCAGCCAAACTAGATCCAAAACAGATACGCAGTATTTT. Amino acids: CASSQTRSKTDTQYF.

The chain employs TRBV18 and TRBJ1-4, with a tentative D call TRBD1 (5 bases). The CDR3 contains 15 residues. The germline V gene encodes CDR1 KGHSH and CDR2 LQKENI. Trimming pared 3 bases from V and 8 bases from J, leaving 16 bases between. The CDR3 region is CASSPSGGVREKLFF. CDR3 nucleotides: TGTGCCAGCTCACCCTCCGGAGGGGTGCGGGAAAAACTGTTTTTT.

This clone was seen once. The rearrangement uses TRBV18 and TRBJ2-7, with 9 bases fitting TRBD2. Germline CDR1 KGHSH, CDR2 LQKENI. The CDR3 is 15 residues long. Trimming took 0 bases from V and 3 from J; bases not matched to a gene: 3. This CDR3 is CASSPPSGRIYEQYF. DNA for the CDR3: TGTGCCAGCTCACCACCGAGCGGGAGGATCTACGAGCAGTACTTC.

This chain uses TRBV4-3 with TRBJ2-1, with TRBD1 matching over 8 bases. CDR1 is LGHNA, CDR2 YSLEER, per germline. The trim removed 3 bases at V and 0 bases at J, leaving 1 base unmatched. The CDR3 extends over 15 amino acids. This CDR3 is CASSQQGASYNEQFF. CDR3 DNA: TGCGCCAGCAGCCAGCAGGGGGCCTCCTACAATGAGCAGTTCTTC.

The chain combines TRBV27 with TRBJ2-5; 8 nucleotides agree with TRBD2. Trimming cost V 1 base and J 2 bases; bases outside gene matches: 3. The CDR3 covers 15 residues. CDR1 is MNHEY and CDR2 is SMNVEV in the germline V gene (reference sequence). CDR3 amino acids: CASSLYRGGQETQYF. CDR3 nucleotide sequence: TGTGCCAGCAGTTTATACCGCGGGGGGCAAGAGACCCAGTACTTC.

The chain joins TRBV18 to TRBJ1-2; perhaps TRBD1 as D (5 bases). V lost 6 bases to trimming and J lost 2 bases, with 10 bases between them. Germline CDR1 and CDR2: KGHSH and LQKENI. There are 13 residues in the CDR3. The CDR3: CASSAGINYGYTF. CDR3 DNA: TGTGCCAGCTCGGCAGGGATAAACTATGGCTACACCTTC.

A remark on this clone: Germline and junction disagree at one end, which may indicate a read error. The rearrangement uses TRBV5-1 and TRBJ2-5; 8 nucleotides match TRBD1. The CDR3 has 12 amino acids. Germline loops: CDR1 SGHRS, CDR2 YFSETQ. CDR3 coding DNA: TGCGCCAGCAGCGAAGGACAGGGCTCCGGGCACTTC. This encodes CASSEGQGSGHF.

The V call is TRBV4-3, the J call TRBJ2-2; 11 bases are shared with TRBD2. Germline CDR1 LGHNA, CDR2 YSLEER. CDR3 length: 16 amino acids. Losses at the gene ends were 3 bases for V and 8 bases for J; bases not matched to a gene: 8. The CDR3 DNA is TGCGCCAGCAGCCAGAGACTAGCGGGAAAGGGTGGGGAGCTGTTTTTT. Protein sequence: CASSQRLAGKGGELFF.

The chain combines TRBV28 with TRBJ2-1; TRBD2 matches 12 bases. The germline V gene has CDR1 MDHEN and CDR2 SYDVKM. The junction had 17 bases not matched to a gene; V was cut back by 3 bases and J by 5 bases. The CDR3 is 20 residues long. CDR3 sequence reads: CASSFQGASGRAFYNNEQFF. The CDR3 DNA reads as TGTGCCAGCAGTTTCCAAGGGGCTAGCGGGAGGGCCTTTTATAACAATGAGCAGTTCTTC. Drawing the rest from reference TRBV28 and TRBJ2-1, the complete variable domain is DVKVTQSSRYLVKRTGEKVFLECVQDMDHENMFWYRQDPGLGLRLIYFSYDVKMKEKGDIPEGYSVSREKKERFSLILESASTNQTSMYLCASSFQGASGRAFYNNEQFFGPGTRLTVL.

This clone was recorded once. This chain joins TRBV11-3 and TRBJ2-3, with D tentatively TRBD1 (6 bases). This CDR3 is 13 amino acids long. Trimming took off 5 bases at V and 5 bases at J, with 11 bases between the two ends. In germline, CDR1 is SGHNT, CDR2 YENEEA. Written as DNA, the CDR3 is TGTGCCAGCAGCCTCAGGGGTGAAGATACGCAGTATTTT. Its translation: CASSLRGEDTQYF.